The clone carrying this T cell receptor (beta chain) was observed a handful of times. Its matching antigen is unknown. This entry belongs to a study of T cell repertoires in cytomegalovirus infection. Study conclusions and caveats: CMV carriers having the relevant HLA were flagged by cumulative public TCR beta family frequency. It was HLA-C-restricted CMV-specific TCR beta clonotypes that dominated the response ex vivo.

V gave up 2 bases and J gave up 5 bases, with 10 bases separating them. This CDR3 comprises 13 residues. The germline V gene has CDR1 MDHEN and CDR2 SYDVKM. TCRdb reanalysed the reads using MiXCR and keeps one entry per CDR3 protein. The profile covers more than 150,000 distinct CDR3 sequences, with 15% to 20% appearing a single time and about 17% taken by the ten largest. The V gene is TRBV28, the J gene TRBJ2-7; the D is unclear. The source is a human donor in good health (CMV status not recorded). Some clones in this sample may be carry-over from other donors' samples. Specimen: CD8+ T cells from PBMCs. This chain's CDR3 is CASSLLGRNEQYF. The CDR3 region has the DNA TGTGCCAGCAGTTTACTGGGCCGCAACGAGCAGTACTTC.